This T cell receptor beta chain was found in a study of shared clonotypes between healthy human individuals. In the study overall: Those who served as donors were a couple of women and a few men between the ages of 18 and 49. CD8 memory received one plate per donor, CD8 naive two, CD4 memory three and CD4 naive three.

General study findings and limits: Shared across a few donors were about 4.6% of the naive CD4 clonotypes.

Looked up from germline, CDR1 is KGHSH and CDR2 is LQKENI. The ends were cut back, 6 bases at V and 0 bases at J, with 14 bases in the middle. CDR3 length: 15 residues. Profiling relied on immunoSEQ multiplex PCR, and the TCRdb table lists in-frame clones only, not all of them. Of some 500,000 clones listed, 95% to 97% are singletons. Note on this clone: As yet, its antigen is unknown.

CD4+ cells were split into CD45RA+ naive and CD45RA-negative memory subsets. This clonotype was sampled from a woman aged 30 to 39 in good health. Source material: naive CD4+ T cells sorted from blood. Specified subset: CD45RA+ positively selected. The V call is TRBV18, the J call TRBJ1-1; a weak D match, TRBD1 (5 bases). DNA of the CDR3: TGTGCCAGCTCCTCTACGGGACGCCTGAACACTGAAGCTTTCTTT. This gives the protein CASSSTGRLNTEAFF.